The 13 T cell receptor beta chains below all came from one sample that was sequenced in a study of CD4+ T cells in melanoma. TCRdb's table, derived via immunoSEQ multiplex PCR, lists solely in-frame clones and lacks some. The sample has around 100,000 clones, 92% seen once. The sample consisted of peripheral blood. The receptor set was obtained from a human donor with melanoma.

The CDR3 sequence: CASSLDLLGGTGELFF. The CDR3 bases are TGTGCCAGCAGCTTAGATCTTTTGGGGGGCACCGGGGAGCTGTTTTTT. V gene TRBV7-2 combines with J gene TRBJ2-2; D possibly corresponds to TRBD2 (6 bases). The V and J ends lost 1 base and 4 bases respectively, with 13 bases between them. The germline V gene has CDR1 SGHTA and CDR2 FQGNSA. The CDR3 loop spans 16 amino acids.

V usage is TRBV19 and J usage is TRBJ1-3; D not resolved. The CDR3 runs 15 residues. Germline values: CDR1 LNHDA, CDR2 SQIVND (reference sequence). Trimming stripped 4 bases from V and 0 bases from J, with 10 bases between. The CDR3 spells CASSTRPSSGNTIYF. The CDR3 DNA is TGTGCCAGTAGTACCAGGCCAAGCTCTGGAAACACCATATATTTT.

The chain uses TRBV27 and TRBJ1-6; D is perhaps TRBD1 (5 bases). Germline V gives CDR1 MNHEY, CDR2 SMNVEV (reference sequence). This CDR3 has 15 amino acids. V was clipped by 6 bases and J by 8 bases, with 17 bases between them. CDR3 protein: CASSHTGTEHSPLHF. The CDR3 DNA is TGTGCCAGCAGCCATACCGGGACCGAGCATTCACCCCTCCACTTT.

CDR3 sequence: CASSVAWGDTQYF. The CDR3 bases are TGTGCCAGCAGCGTAGCGTGGGGGGATACGCAGTATTTT. The chain is built from TRBV9 and TRBJ2-3, with D perhaps matching TRBD1 or TRBD2 (5 bases each). This CDR3 is 13 amino acids long. Looked up from germline, CDR1 is SGDLS and CDR2 is YYNGEE. Between the trimmed V and J ends, which lost 0 bases and 6 bases, there was a span of 8 bases.

The genes are TRBV7-3 and TRBJ2-5; D possibly uses TRBD1 or TRBD2 (6 bases each). CDR3 size: 15 residues. Germline lookup yields CDR1 SGHTA and CDR2 FQGTGA. Trimming removed 3 bases at V and 5 bases at J, with 16 bases between. The CDR3 sequence is CASSLSGGGLETQYF. The DNA for the CDR3 is TGTGCCAGCAGCTTGAGCGGAGGGGGTCTTGAGACCCAGTACTTC.

The chain is built from TRBV18 and TRBJ1-2; D not certain. This CDR3 comprises 13 residues. Trimming removed 4 bases from V and 0 bases from J, with 6 bases in between. The germline V gene has CDR1 KGHSH and CDR2 LQKENI. The CDR3 region has the DNA TGTGCCAGCTCACAGGGAACTAACTATGGCTACACCTTC. Protein sequence: CASSQGTNYGYTF.

The CDR3 DNA reads as TGTGCCAGCAGCCTTGGGACAGGGAATGAAAAACTGTTTTTT. Encoded protein: CASSLGTGNEKLFF. V gene TRBV4-2 combines with J gene TRBJ1-4, with 9 bases lining up with TRBD1. The germline V gene has CDR1 LGHNA and CDR2 YNFKEQ. V lost 4 bases, J lost 5 bases, and 2 bases stayed unmatched. The CDR3 is made up of 14 amino acids.

This clone was observed a single time. V gene TRBV6-1 combines with J gene TRBJ1-6; possible D gene TRBD1, 5 bases. The length of the CDR3 is 16 residues. Trimming took 3 bases from V and 0 from J, leaving 9 bases between them. CDR1 is MNHNS, CDR2 SASEGT, per germline. CDR3 protein: CASSDREYSYNSPLHF. For the CDR3, the DNA is TGTGCCAGCAGTGACAGGGAGTACTCCTATAATTCACCCCTCCACTTT.

Written as DNA, the CDR3 is TGTGCCAGCAGTTTTCAGGTAGCGGGAGGGTATGAGCAGTTCTTC. It encodes CASSFQVAGGYEQFF. The V gene is TRBV28, the J gene TRBJ2-1, with 11 bases aligning to TRBD2. The J segment lost 8 bases and the V segment lost 3 bases, leaving 6 bases of the junction unmatched. The CDR3 spans 15 residues. CDR1 is MDHEN, CDR2 SYDVKM, per germline.

The chain links TRBV7-9 to TRBJ1-6, with D tentatively TRBD1 (5 bases). The CDR3 totals 17 residues. V lost 7 bases and J 1 base, leaving 17 bases between the germline ends. Germline V CDR1 and CDR2: SEHNR, FQNEAQ (reference sequence). In DNA, the CDR3 is TGTGCCAGCAACCACGGAGGGGCGGGATCCTATAATTCACCCCTCCACTTT. Translation: CASNHGGAGSYNSPLHF. Complete variable domain (other parts from reference TRBV7-9 and TRBJ1-6): DTGVSQNPRHKITKRGQNVTFRCDPISEHNRLYWYRQTLGQGPEFLTYFQNEAQLEKSRLLSDRFSAERPKGSFSTLEIQRTEQGDSAMYLCASNHGGAGSYNSPLHFGNGTRLTVT.

This clone has a single count. The V and J genes are TRBV7-9 and TRBJ2-5; D is perhaps TRBD2 (5 bases). This CDR3 is built from 13 residues. Germline CDR1 reads SEHNR; CDR2 reads FQNEAQ (reference sequence). Deletions cut 2 bases from V and 9 bases from J, with 13 bases between. The DNA of the CDR3 is TGTGCCAGCAGCTTACGGGAAGCCGGGGCCCAGTACTTC. Amino acids: CASSLREAGAQYF.

The genes are TRBV6-1 and TRBJ2-4; the match to TRBD1 covers 9 bases. This CDR3 is built from 17 residues. The germline gives CDR1 MNHNS, CDR2 SASEGT. Losses at the gene ends were 2 bases for V and 1 base for J; bases not matched to a gene: 6. CDR3 in DNA: TGTGCCAGCAGTGAATATGTAGGACAGGGGGCCAAAAACATTCAGTACTTC. Translated, it gives CASSEYVGQGAKNIQYF.

The J gene is TRBJ2-1, the V gene TRBV5-1; 12 nucleotides align to TRBD2. V was clipped by 5 bases and J by 4 bases; unmatched bases: 4. The CDR3 spans 15 residues. Germline loops: CDR1 SGHRS, CDR2 YFSETQ. CDR3 in DNA: TGCGCCAGCAGTATGACTAGCGGGGGATACAATGAGCAGTTCTTC. It encodes CASSMTSGGYNEQFF.